Shown below are 5 T cell receptor beta chains from a single sample sequenced in a study of blood T cell repertoires in COVID-19. Clones were read by immunoSEQ multiplex PCR, and TCRdb kept only the in-frame ones, dropping some. The sample has around 140,000 clones, approximately 84% seen once; the top ten hold about 15%. The sequencing input was peripheral blood. The receptors derive from a woman older than 75 with acute or convalescent COVID-19.

The V and J genes are TRBV10-3 and TRBJ2-1; TRBD2 matches at 7 bases. V lost 2 bases and J lost 7; bases outside the gene matches: 8. Germline CDR1 and CDR2: ENHRY and SYGVKD. This CDR3 comprises 15 residues. The CDR3 loop is CAISEREGARNEQFF. DNA of the CDR3: TGTGCCATCAGTGAGAGGGAGGGAGCCAGGAATGAGCAGTTCTTC.

The chain joins TRBV9 to TRBJ2-3; 11 bases fit TRBD2. The V gene end was trimmed by 2 bases and the J gene end by 1 base; junction bases not matched to a gene: 3. The CDR3 is made up of 16 amino acids. Germline assignment: CDR1 SGDLS and CDR2 YYNGEE. The CDR3 region has the DNA TGTGCCAGCAGCGTTAGCGGGGGGGCCGGCACAGATACGCAGTATTTT. It yields the protein CASSVSGGAGTDTQYF.

The V and J genes are TRBV7-2 and TRBJ1-3, with 8 positions matching TRBD1. Per germline, CDR1 SGHTA and CDR2 FQGNSA. With V trimmed by 5 bases and J by 4 bases, 4 bases remained unmatched. The CDR3 contains 14 residues. The CDR3 here is CASSVRGQGNTIYF. The CDR3 DNA reads as TGTGCCAGCAGCGTCAGGGGGCAAGGAAACACCATATATTTT.

The chain employs TRBV5-3 and TRBJ2-3, with 11 bases that match TRBD2. TRBV5-3 is given ORF status, its function remaining uncertain. This CDR3 region has 18 residues. The ends lost 0 bases at V and 2 bases at J; junction bases unmatched: 8. In nucleotides, the CDR3 is TGTGCCAGAAGCTTGGAGACTAGCGGGGTTAGGGCCACAGATACGCAGTATTTT. Its translation is CARSLETSGVRATDTQYF.

This rearrangement joins TRBV3-1 (or the pseudogene TRBV3-2) to TRBJ2-7; D unclear. CDR3 length: 12 residues. V lost 4 bases to trimming and J lost 4 bases, with 8 bases between them. Germline V gene lookup returns CDR1 LGHDT and CDR2 YNNKEL (reference sequence). CDR3 amino acids: CASSPDPYEQYF. CDR3 sequence (DNA): TGTGCCAGCAGCCCAGATCCTTACGAGCAGTACTTC.